One sample yielded the 16 T cell receptor beta chains listed below, sequenced in a study of cytomegalovirus exposure and HLA in healthy donors. This PCR relied on a set of 60 Vbeta primers and 13 Jbeta primers. Repertoires were generated with immunoSEQ multiplex PCR, while TCRdb's copy carries only in-frame clones and drops some. Its table lists 130,000 or so clones. The specimen sequenced was PBMCs. The receptor set was obtained from a woman in her sixties in good health and CMV-seronegative.

The CDR3: CASSRTGANQPQHF. As DNA, the CDR3 is TGTGCCAGTAGTAGGACAGGGGCCAATCAGCCCCAGCATTTT. The J gene is TRBJ1-5, the V gene TRBV19; TRBD1 matches 9 bases. The CDR3 is made up of 14 amino acids. The junction had 1 base not matched to a gene; V was cut back by 4 bases and J by 3 bases. Germline CDR1 is LNHDA and CDR2 is SQIVND (reference sequence).

The chain joins TRBV5-4 to TRBJ2-1; TRBD2 matches at 10 bases. V was clipped by 4 bases and J by 4 bases; unmatched bases: 2. Germline loops: CDR1 SGHNT, CDR2 YYREEE (reference sequence). The CDR3 has 14 residues. The CDR3 loop is CASSMGLAYNEQFF. For the CDR3, the DNA is TGTGCCAGCAGCATGGGACTAGCGTACAATGAGCAGTTCTTC.

The chain couples TRBV5-8 to TRBJ1-5; D might be TRBD1 (5 bases). Germline CDR1 is SGHTS and CDR2 is YDEGEE. CDR3 length: 18 amino acids. The germline V and J ends were trimmed by 4 bases and 0 bases, with 20 bases remaining between them. The CDR3 region has the DNA TGTGCCAGCAGCCGAATGAGTCGGACAAGACTTAGCAATCAGCCCCAGCATTTT. It translates to CASSRMSRTRLSNQPQHF.

The gene calls are TRBV6-1 and TRBJ2-1; tentatively, D is TRBD2 (7 bases). V lost 3 bases and J 4 bases, leaving 16 bases between the germline ends. CDR1 MNHNS and CDR2 SASEGT come from the germline V gene. CDR3 length equals 16 residues. The DNA for the CDR3 is TGTGCCAGCAGTGAGTTGACGGGGGGCAAGTACAATGAGCAGTTCTTC. This gives the protein CASSELTGGKYNEQFF.

The gene calls are TRBV5-8 and TRBJ2-5; D might be TRBD1 (6 bases). Germline lookup yields CDR1 SGHTS and CDR2 YDEGEE. V lost 0 bases and J 2 bases, leaving 8 bases between the germline ends. CDR3 length: 14 amino acids. CDR3 nucleotide sequence: TGTGCCAGCAGCTTGGGGACAGCTCAAGAGACCCAGTACTTC. Its translation is CASSLGTAQETQYF.

The rearrangement uses TRBV27 and TRBJ1-2, with D uncertain. Germline CDR1 reads MNHEY; CDR2 reads SMNVEV (reference sequence). V was shortened by 2 bases and J by 0 bases, with 7 bases between the two germline ends. The CDR3 spans 14 residues. The CDR3 here is CASSLGRSNYGYTF. The CDR3, as DNA: TGTGCCAGCAGTTTAGGCAGGTCTAACTATGGCTACACCTTC.

Concerning this clone itself: The sample has other DNA sequences that encode this CDR3 too. This sequence joins TRBV28 and TRBJ1-1, with 8 nucleotides matching TRBD1. This CDR3 has 13 amino acids. CDR1 and CDR2 (germline): MDHEN, SYDVKM. Trimming cost V 4 bases and J 4 bases; bases outside gene matches: 2. The CDR3 loop reads CASSSGQGTEAFF. The CDR3 DNA reads as TGTGCCAGCAGTTCTGGACAGGGCACTGAAGCTTTCTTT.

The V and J genes are TRBV7-2 and TRBJ2-4; 7 bases match TRBD1. V trimming: 1 base; J trimming: 7 bases; junction bases outside the gene matches: 10. Germline lookup yields CDR1 SGHTA and CDR2 FQGNSA. The CDR3 has 16 amino acids. The CDR3 spells CASSLEGANGVNIQYF. CDR3 nucleotide sequence: TGTGCCAGCAGCTTAGAGGGGGCCAACGGGGTCAACATTCAGTACTTC.

The CDR3 here is CASSFFPGEDTQYF. In DNA, the CDR3 is TGCGCCAGCAGCTTTTTCCCGGGGGAAGATACGCAGTATTTT. The gene calls are TRBV5-1 and TRBJ2-3, with D possibly matching TRBD2 (6 bases). This CDR3 has 14 amino acids. Germline-derived CDR1 and CDR2 are SGHRS and YFSETQ. Trimming removed 2 bases at V and 5 bases at J, with 12 bases between.

The V gene is TRBV6-1, the J gene TRBJ1-2, with a weak D call TRBD1 (6 bases). Looked up from germline, CDR1 is MNHNS and CDR2 is SASEGT. Trimming cost V 3 bases and J 6 bases, with 11 bases left between them. The CDR3 loop spans 13 amino acids. The CDR3 nucleotides are TGTGCCAGCAGTGACCCCCAGGGGAATGGCTACACCTTC. This gives the protein CASSDPQGNGYTF.

The rearrangement joins TRBV10-2 to TRBJ2-5; the D is unclear. Deletions cut 5 bases from V and 10 bases from J, with 17 bases between. The CDR3 contains 13 residues. CDR1 is WSHSY, CDR2 SAAADI, per germline. CDR3 amino acids: CASSPARGTDQYF. CDR3 DNA sequence: TGCGCCAGCAGTCCCGCCCGAGGTACGGACCAGTACTTC.

The V gene is TRBV6-5, the J gene TRBJ1-5, with D possibly TRBD1 on 6 matching bases. CDR3 length equals 14 residues. V gave up 4 bases and J gave up 4 bases, with 11 bases separating them. CDR1 is MNHEY, CDR2 SVGAGI, per germline. DNA for the CDR3: TGTGCCAGCAGTTCCAGAACAGGGAATCAGCCCCAGCATTTT. The encoded protein is CASSSRTGNQPQHF.

The chain has TRBV10-3 and TRBJ1-6; no firm D call. From germline, CDR1 is ENHRY and CDR2 SYGVKD. Trimming removed 4 bases at V and 10 bases at J, with 11 bases between. The CDR3 is 13 residues long. In DNA form, the CDR3 reads TGTGCCATCAGTGGCCAGGATGGATCACCCCTCCACTTT. It codes for CAISGQDGSPLHF.

The chain combines TRBV7-9 with TRBJ2-7, with D possibly TRBD2 on 6 matching bases. The germline V and J ends were trimmed by 5 bases and 1 base, with 15 bases remaining between them. CDR3 length: 15 residues. The germline V gene encodes CDR1 SEHNR and CDR2 FQNEAQ (reference sequence). Here the CDR3 reads CASSLGGSRSYEQYF. CDR3 in DNA: TGTGCCAGCAGCCTGGGAGGATCACGGTCCTACGAGCAGTACTTC.

The CDR3 is CASSQDLRETQYF. The CDR3 DNA reads as TGCGCCAGCAGCCAAGATCTTAGAGAGACCCAGTACTTC. The gene calls are TRBV4-1 and TRBJ2-5; unclear D gene. CDR3 size: 13 residues. V lost 0 bases and J lost 4, with 6 bases in between. The germline V gene has CDR1 MGHRA and CDR2 YSYEKL.

The J gene is TRBJ1-6, the V gene TRBV28, with 7 nucleotides matching TRBD1. The CDR3 consists of 13 residues. J gave up 10 bases and V 7 bases, and 7 bases lay outside the gene matches. Germline values: CDR1 MDHEN, CDR2 SYDVKM. DNA of the CDR3: TGTGCCAGCATCGAGACAGGGAGATCACCCCTCCACTTT. As protein: CASIETGRSPLHF.